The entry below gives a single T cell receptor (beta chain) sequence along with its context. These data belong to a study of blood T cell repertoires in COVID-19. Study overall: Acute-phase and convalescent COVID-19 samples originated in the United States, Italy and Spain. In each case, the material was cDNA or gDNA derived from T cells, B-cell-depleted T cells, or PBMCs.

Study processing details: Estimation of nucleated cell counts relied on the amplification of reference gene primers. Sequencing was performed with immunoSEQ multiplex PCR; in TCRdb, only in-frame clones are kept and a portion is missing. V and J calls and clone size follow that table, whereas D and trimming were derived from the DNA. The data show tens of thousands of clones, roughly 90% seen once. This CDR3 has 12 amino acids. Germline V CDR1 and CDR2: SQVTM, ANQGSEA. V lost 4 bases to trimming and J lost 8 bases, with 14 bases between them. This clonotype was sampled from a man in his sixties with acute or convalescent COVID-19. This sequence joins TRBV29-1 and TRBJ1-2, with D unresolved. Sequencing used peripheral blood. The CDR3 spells CSVGSAGRGYTF. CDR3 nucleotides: TGCAGCGTTGGGTCGGCAGGCAGGGGCTACACCTTC.